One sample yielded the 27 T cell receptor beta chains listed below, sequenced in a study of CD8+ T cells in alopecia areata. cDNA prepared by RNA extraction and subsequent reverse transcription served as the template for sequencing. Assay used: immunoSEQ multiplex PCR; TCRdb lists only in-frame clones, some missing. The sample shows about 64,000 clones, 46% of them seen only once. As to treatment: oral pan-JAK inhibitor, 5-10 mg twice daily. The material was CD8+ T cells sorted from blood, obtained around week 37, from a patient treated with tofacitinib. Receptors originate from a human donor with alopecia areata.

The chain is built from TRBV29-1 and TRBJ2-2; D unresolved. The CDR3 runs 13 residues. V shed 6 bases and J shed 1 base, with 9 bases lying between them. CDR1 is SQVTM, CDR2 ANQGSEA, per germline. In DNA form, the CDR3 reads TGCAGCGTCACTCCTCAGAACACCGGGGAGCTGTTTTTT. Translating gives CSVTPQNTGELFF.

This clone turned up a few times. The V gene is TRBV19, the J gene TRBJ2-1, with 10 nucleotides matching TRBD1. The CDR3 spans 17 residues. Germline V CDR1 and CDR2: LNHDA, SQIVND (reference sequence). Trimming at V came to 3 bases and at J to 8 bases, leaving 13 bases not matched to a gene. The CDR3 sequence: CASSMDSGTGEYDEQFF. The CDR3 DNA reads TGTGCCAGTAGTATGGATTCCGGGACAGGGGAGTATGATGAGCAGTTCTTC.

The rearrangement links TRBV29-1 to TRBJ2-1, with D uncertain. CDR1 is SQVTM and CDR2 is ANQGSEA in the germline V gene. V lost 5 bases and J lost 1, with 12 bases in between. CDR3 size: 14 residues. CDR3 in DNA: TGCAGCGTTATCCGGGTCGAATCCTACAATGAGCAGTTCTTC. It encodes CSVIRVESYNEQFF.

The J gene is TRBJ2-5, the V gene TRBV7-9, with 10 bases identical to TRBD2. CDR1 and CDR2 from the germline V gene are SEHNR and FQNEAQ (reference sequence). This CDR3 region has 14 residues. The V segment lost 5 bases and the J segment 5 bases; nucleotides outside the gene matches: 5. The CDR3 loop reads CASSPSGSTETQYF. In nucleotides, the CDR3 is TGTGCCAGCAGCCCTAGCGGGAGTACGGAGACCCAGTACTTC.

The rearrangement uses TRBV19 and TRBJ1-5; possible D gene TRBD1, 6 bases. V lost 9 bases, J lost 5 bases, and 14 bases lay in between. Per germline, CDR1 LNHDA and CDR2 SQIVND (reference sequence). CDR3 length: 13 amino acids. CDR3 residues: CASAIQGHQPQHF. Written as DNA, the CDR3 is TGTGCCAGCGCGATCCAGGGGCATCAGCCCCAGCATTTT.

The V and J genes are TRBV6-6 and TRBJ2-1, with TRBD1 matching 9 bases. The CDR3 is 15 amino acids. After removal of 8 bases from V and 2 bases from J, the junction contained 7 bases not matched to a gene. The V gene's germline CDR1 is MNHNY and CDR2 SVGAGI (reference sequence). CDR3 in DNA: TGTGCCAGCGGAGGGGACAGGGCGGCCTACAATGAGCAGTTCTTC. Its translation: CASGGDRAAYNEQFF.

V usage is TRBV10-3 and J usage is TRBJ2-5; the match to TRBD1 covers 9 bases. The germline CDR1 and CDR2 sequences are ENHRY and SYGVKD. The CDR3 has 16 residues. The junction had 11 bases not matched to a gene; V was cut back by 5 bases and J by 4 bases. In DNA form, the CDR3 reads TGTGCCATCAGTACGAAACAGGGGGCATATAGAGAGACCCAGTACTTC. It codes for CAISTKQGAYRETQYF.

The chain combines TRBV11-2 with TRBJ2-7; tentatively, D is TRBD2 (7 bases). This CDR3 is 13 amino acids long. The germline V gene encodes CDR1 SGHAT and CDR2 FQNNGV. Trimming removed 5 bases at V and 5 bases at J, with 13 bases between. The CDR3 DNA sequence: TGTGCCAGCAGCGACCGGGGGGCTCACGAGCAGTACTTC. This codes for CASSDRGAHEQYF.

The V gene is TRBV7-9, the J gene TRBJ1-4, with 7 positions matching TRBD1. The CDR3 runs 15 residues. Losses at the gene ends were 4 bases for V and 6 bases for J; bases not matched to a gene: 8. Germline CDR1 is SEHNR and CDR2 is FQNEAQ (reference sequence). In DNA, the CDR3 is TGTGCCAGCAGCTCACTCGACAGGGCCGATGAAAAACTGTTTTTT. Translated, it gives CASSSLDRADEKLFF.

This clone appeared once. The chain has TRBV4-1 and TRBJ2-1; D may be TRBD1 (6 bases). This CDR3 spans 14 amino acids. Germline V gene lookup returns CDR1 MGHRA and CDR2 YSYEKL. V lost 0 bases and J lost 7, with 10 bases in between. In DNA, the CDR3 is TGCGCCAGCAGCCAAGACAGGGGCGGTAATGAGCAGTTCTTC. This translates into CASSQDRGGNEQFF.

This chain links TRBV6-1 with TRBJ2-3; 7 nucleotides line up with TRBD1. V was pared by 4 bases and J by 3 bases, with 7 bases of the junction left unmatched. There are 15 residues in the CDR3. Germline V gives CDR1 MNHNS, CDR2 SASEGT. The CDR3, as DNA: TGTGCCAGCAGTGTCCGGGACAGATCAACAGATACGCAGTATTTT. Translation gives CASSVRDRSTDTQYF.

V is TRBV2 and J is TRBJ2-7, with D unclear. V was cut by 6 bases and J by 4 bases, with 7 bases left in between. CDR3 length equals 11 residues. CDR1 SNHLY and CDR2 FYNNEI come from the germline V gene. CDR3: CASRIGYEQYF. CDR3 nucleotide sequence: TGTGCCAGCAGGATCGGGTACGAGCAGTACTTC.

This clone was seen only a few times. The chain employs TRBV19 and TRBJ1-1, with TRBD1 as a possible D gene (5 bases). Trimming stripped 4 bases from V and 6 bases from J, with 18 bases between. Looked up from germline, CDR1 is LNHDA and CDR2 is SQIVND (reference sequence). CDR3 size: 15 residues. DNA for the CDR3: TGTGCCAGTAGTAGGGGCGGACAAGGAGGGGCTGAAGCTTTCTTT. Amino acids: CASSRGGQGGAEAFF.

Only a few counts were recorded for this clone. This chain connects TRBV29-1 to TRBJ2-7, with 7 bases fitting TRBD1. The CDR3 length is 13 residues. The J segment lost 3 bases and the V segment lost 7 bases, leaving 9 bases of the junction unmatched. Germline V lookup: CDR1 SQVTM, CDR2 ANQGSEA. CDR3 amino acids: CSAGYRTGYEQYF. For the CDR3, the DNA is TGCAGCGCGGGTTACCGGACAGGCTACGAGCAGTACTTC.

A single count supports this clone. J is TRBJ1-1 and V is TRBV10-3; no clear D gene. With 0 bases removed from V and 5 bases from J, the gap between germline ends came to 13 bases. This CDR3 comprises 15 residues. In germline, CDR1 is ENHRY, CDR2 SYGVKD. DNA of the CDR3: TGTGCCATCAGTGAGTCGGAGGGTGCATTGACTGAAGCTTTCTTT. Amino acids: CAISESEGALTEAFF.

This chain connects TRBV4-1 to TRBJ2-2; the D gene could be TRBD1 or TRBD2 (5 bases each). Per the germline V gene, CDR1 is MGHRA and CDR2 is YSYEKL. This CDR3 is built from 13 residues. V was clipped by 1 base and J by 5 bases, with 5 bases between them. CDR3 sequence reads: CASSQGGTGELFF. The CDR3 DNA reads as TGCGCCAGCAGCCAAGGGGGGACCGGGGAGCTGTTTTTT.

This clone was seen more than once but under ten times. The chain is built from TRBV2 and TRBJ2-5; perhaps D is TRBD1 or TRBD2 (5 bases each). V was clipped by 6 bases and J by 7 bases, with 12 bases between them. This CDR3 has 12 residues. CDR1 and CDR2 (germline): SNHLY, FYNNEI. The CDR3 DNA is TGTGCCAGCAGCTCGGGGACGGCGACCCAGTACTTC. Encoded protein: CASSSGTATQYF.

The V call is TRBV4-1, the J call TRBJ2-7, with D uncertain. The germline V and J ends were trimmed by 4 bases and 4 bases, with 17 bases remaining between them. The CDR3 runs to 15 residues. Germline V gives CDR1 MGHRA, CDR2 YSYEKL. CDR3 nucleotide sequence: TGCGCCAGCAGCCTAAGAGGAACAGCCGAGTACGAGCAGTACTTC. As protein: CASSLRGTAEYEQYF.

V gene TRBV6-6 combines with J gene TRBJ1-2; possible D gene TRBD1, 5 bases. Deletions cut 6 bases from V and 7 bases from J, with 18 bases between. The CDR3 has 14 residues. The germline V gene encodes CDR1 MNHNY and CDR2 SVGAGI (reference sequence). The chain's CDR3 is CASRQRGVDSGYTF. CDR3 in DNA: TGTGCCAGCAGGCAGCGGGGGGTCGACTCTGGCTACACCTTC.

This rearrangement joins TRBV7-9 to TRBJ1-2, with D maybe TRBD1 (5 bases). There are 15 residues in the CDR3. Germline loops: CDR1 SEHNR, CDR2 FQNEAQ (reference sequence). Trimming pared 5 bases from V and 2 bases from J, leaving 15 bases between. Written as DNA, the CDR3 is TGTGCCAGCAGCCCCCCGGGACTGGGGAACTATGGCTACACCTTC. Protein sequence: CASSPPGLGNYGYTF.

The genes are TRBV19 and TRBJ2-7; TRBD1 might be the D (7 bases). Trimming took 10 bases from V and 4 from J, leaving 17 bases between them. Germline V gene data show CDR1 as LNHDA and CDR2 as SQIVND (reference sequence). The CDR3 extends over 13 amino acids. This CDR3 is CATRNRGLYEQYF. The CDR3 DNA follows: TGTGCCACCCGAAACAGGGGACTTTACGAGCAGTACTTC.

CDR3 protein: CASSIRTQPQHF. CDR3 nucleotides: TGTGCCAGTAGTATAAGAACTCAGCCCCAGCATTTT. The chain joins TRBV19 to TRBJ1-5; D gene unclear. Germline V gene data show CDR1 as LNHDA and CDR2 as SQIVND (reference sequence). V was clipped by 2 bases and J by 6 bases, with 5 bases between them. The CDR3 loop spans 12 amino acids. The full variable domain, in which reference TRBV19 and TRBJ1-5 provide the parts outside the CDR3, is DGGITQSPKYLFRKEGQNVTLSCEQNLNHDAMYWYRQDPGQGLRLIYYSQIVNDFQKGDIAEGYSVSREKKESFPLTVTSAQKNPTAFYLCASSIRTQPQHFGDGTRLSIL.

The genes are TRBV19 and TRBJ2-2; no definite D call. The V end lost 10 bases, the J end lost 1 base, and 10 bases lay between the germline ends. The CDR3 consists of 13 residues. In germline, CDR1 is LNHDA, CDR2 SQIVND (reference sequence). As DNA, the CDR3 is TGTGCCATTAAAACGGTGAACACCGGGGAGCTGTTTTTT. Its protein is CAIKTVNTGELFF.

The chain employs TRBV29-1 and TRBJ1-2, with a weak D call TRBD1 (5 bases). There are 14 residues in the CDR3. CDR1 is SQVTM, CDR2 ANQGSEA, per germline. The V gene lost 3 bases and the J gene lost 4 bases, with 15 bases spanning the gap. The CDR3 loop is CSVDVGGFTYGYTF. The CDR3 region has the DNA TGCAGCGTTGATGTTGGGGGGTTTACCTATGGCTACACCTTC.

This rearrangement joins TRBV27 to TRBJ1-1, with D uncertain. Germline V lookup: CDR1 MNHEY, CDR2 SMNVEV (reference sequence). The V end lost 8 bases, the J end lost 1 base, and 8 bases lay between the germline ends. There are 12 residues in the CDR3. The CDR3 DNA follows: TGTGCCAGCGGCACACGGAACACTGAAGCTTTCTTT. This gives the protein CASGTRNTEAFF.

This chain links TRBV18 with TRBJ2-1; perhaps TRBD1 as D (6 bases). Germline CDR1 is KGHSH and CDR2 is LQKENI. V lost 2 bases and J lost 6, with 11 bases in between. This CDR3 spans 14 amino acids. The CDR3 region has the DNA TGTGCCAGCTCACCAAAGGGGGACCGCAATGAGCAGTTCTTC. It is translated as CASSPKGDRNEQFF.

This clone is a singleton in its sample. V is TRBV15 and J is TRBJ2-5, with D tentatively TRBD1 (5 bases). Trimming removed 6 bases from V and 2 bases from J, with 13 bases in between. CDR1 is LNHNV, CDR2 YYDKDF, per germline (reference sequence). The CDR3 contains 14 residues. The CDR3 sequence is CATRIDSPQETQYF. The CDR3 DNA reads TGTGCCACCAGAATCGACAGCCCTCAAGAGACCCAGTACTTC.